The clone carrying this TCR beta chain was counted only a few times. Its antigen is unidentified. Germline V lookup: CDR1 KGHSH, CDR2 LQKENI. This CDR3 contains 15 residues. With V trimmed by 3 bases and J by 2 bases, 4 bases remained unmatched. The data originate from a study of T-cell memory formation after mild COVID-19. Study summary: TCR clusters mostly belonged to single donors. Overall study findings and caveats: Largely, contracting CD4+ clones fell within CM and EM, and contracting CD8+ clones within EMRA.

5'RACE primed at constant segments yielded TCR alpha and TCR beta cDNA libraries bearing sample barcodes and UMIs. From the 5' RACE reads, TCRdb called clonotypes with MiXCR, one entry per CDR3 protein. The sample contains roughly 380,000 distinct CDR3 sequences, around 27% of which appear only once. The rearrangement uses TRBV18 and TRBJ1-5; 7 positions agree with TRBD1. Source material: PBMCs or a T cell subset sorted from them (not recorded which). The receptor was derived from an adult woman who had mild COVID-19 (a few samples of this study predate the infection). Cell type and time point are not known. CDR3 sequence (DNA): TGTGCCAGCTCACCTGACAGGGCCGGCAATCAGCCCCAGCATTTT. As protein: CASSPDRAGNQPQHF.